The 6 T cell receptor beta chains presented below share a single source sample, sequenced in a study of monozygotic twins with inflammatory bowel disease. For each CDR3 protein, TCRdb gives one entry from its re-call of the 5' RACE reads, without DNA. This table holds under 350,000 distinct CDR3 sequences. Sequencing used blood. All receptors derive from a human donor with ulcerative colitis or Crohn's disease, or a healthy co-twin of an affected twin (not recorded which).

This chain links TRBV20-1 with TRBJ1-5. CDR1 is DFQATT, CDR2 SNEGSKA, per germline (reference sequence). The CDR3 length is 14 residues. The CDR3 is CSARDLTANQPQHF.

The chain recombines TRBV7-8 with TRBJ2-2; TCRdb lists TRBD1, though no DNA is available to test this call. Germline-derived CDR1 and CDR2 are SGHVS and FQNEAQ. The CDR3 loop spans 16 amino acids. CDR3 in amino acids: CASSPRQGRSTGELFF.

The rearrangement joins TRBV27 to TRBJ2-7; TCRdb outputs TRBD1, but without DNA this stays unchecked. The germline gives CDR1 MNHEY, CDR2 SMNVEV (reference sequence). CDR3 length equals 16 residues. CDR3 sequence: CASSSLTGRDAYEQYF.

V and J are TRBV7-8 and TRBJ1-5; the TCRdb D gene call, TRBD1, has no DNA to confirm it. This CDR3 spans 14 amino acids. Looked up from germline, CDR1 is SGHVS and CDR2 is FQNEAQ. This CDR3 is CASSPTAYNQPQHF.

This chain connects TRBV28 to TRBJ1-5. Germline lookup yields CDR1 MDHEN and CDR2 SYDVKM. This CDR3 comprises 12 residues. The chain's CDR3 is CASSLENQPQHF.

The genes are TRBV11-1 and TRBJ1-5. CDR1 SGHAT and CDR2 FQDESV come from the germline V gene (reference sequence). The CDR3 runs 18 residues. CDR3: CASSSVVVGLPSNQPQHF.